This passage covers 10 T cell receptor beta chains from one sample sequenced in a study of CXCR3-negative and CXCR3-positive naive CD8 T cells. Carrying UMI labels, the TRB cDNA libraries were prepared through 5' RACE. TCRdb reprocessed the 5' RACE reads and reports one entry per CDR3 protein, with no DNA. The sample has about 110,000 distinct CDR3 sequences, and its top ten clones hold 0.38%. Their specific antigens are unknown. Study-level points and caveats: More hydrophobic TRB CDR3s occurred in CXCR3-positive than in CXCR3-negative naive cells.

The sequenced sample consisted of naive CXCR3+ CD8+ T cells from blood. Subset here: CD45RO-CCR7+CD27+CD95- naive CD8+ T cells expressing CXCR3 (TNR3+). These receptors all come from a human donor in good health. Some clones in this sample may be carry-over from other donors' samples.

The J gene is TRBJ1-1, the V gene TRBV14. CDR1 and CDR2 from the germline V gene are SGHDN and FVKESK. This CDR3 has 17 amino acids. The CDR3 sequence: CASSQEGGSGMNTEAFF.

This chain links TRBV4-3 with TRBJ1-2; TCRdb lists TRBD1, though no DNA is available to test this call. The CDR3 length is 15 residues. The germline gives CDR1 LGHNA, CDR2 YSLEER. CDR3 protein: CASSHDRGKVGGYTF.

This CDR3 is CASSSGDRVRGYTF. The chain uses TRBV9 and TRBJ1-2; TCRdb indicates TRBD1, and absent DNA this call remains unverified. Germline V gene data show CDR1 as SGDLS and CDR2 as YYNGEE. This CDR3 is built from 14 residues. Combining the CDR3 with reference TRBV9 and TRBJ1-2 gives the whole variable domain DSGVTQTPKHLITATGQRVTLRCSPRSGDLSVYWYQQSLDQGLQFLIQYYNGEERAKGNILERFSAQQFPDLHSELNLSSLELGDSALYFCASSSGDRVRGYTFGSGTRLTVV.

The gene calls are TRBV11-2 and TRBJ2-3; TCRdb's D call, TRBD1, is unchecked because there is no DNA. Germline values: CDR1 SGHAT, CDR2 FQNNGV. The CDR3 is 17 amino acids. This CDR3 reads CASSLELGRGKRDTQYF.

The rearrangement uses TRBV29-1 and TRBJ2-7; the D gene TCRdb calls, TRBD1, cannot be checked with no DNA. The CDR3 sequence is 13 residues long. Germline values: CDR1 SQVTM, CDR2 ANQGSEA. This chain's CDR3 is CSVGTGGDYEQYF.

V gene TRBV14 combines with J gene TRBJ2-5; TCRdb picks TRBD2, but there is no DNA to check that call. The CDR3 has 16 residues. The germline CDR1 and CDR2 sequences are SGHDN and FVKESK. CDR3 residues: CASSQGLAGMWETQYF.

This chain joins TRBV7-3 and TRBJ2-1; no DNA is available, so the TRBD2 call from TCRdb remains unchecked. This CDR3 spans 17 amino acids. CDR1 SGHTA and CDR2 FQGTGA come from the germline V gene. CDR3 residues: CASSIGLAGASFNEQFF.

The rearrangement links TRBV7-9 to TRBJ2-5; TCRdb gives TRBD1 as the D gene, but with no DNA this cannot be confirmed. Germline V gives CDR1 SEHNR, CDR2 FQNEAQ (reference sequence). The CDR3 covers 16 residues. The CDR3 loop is CASSSRGQGHQETQYF.

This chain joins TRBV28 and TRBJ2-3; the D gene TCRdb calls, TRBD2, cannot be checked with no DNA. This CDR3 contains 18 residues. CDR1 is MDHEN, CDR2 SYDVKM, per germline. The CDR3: CASSMLAGGASYTDTQYF.

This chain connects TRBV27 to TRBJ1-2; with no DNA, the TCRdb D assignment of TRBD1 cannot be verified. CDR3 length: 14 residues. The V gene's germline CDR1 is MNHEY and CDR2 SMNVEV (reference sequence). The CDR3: CASRSETGGNGYTF.